The clone carrying this TCR beta chain was recorded a few times. TCRdb fed the 5' RACE reads into MiXCR, producing one record per CDR3 protein. Of hundreds of thousands of distinct CDR3 sequences listed, more than 15% are singletons. This record comes from a study of T-cell memory formation after mild COVID-19. The germline CDR1 and CDR2 sequences are LGHNA and YNFKEQ. V lost 3 bases, J lost 0 bases, and 5 bases stayed unmatched. The CDR3 sequence is 15 residues long. The J gene is TRBJ2-7, the V gene TRBV4-2, with TRBD1 matching over 7 bases. This sequence was found in a man younger than 30 who had mild COVID-19 (a few samples of this study predate the infection). Cell type and time point are not known. Sequenced: PBMCs or a T cell subset sorted from them (not recorded which). The CDR3 spells CASSQKQGFSYEQYF. DNA of the CDR3: TGTGCCAGCAGCCAGAAACAGGGGTTCTCCTACGAGCAGTACTTC.